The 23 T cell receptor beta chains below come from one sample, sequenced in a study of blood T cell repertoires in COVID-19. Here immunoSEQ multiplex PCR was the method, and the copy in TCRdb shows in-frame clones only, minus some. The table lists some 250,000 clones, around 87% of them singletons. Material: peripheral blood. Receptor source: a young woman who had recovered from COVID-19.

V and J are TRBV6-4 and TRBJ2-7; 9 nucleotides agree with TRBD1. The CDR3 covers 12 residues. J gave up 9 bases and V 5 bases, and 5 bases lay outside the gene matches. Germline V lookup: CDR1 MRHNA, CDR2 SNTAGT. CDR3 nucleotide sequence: TGTGCCAGCAGTCGGACAGGGGAGGCGCAGTACTTC. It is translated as CASSRTGEAQYF.

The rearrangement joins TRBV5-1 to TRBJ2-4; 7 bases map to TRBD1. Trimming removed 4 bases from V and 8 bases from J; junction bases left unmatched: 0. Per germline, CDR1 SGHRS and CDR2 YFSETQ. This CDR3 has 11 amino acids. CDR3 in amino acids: CASSQGDIQYF. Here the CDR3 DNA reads TGCGCCAGCAGCCAGGGGGACATTCAGTACTTC.

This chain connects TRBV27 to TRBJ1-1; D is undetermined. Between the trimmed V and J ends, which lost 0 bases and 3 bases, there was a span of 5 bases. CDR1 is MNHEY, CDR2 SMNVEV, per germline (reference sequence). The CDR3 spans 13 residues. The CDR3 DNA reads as TGTGCCAGCAGTTTATCTGAGGACACTGAAGCTTTCTTT. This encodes CASSLSEDTEAFF.

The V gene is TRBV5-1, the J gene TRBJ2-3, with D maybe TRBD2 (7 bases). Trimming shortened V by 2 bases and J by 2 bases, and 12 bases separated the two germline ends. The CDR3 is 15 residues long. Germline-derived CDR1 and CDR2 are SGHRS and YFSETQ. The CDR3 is CASSLPGGPTDTQYF. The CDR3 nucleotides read TGCGCCAGCAGCTTACCGGGGGGCCCCACAGATACGCAGTATTTT.

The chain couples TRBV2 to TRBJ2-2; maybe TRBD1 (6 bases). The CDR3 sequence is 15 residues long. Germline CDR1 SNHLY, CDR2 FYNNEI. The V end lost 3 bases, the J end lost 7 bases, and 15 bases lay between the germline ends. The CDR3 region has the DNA TGTGCCAGCAGTGAGGGCAGGGGATTTATCGGGGAGCTGTTTTTT. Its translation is CASSEGRGFIGELFF.

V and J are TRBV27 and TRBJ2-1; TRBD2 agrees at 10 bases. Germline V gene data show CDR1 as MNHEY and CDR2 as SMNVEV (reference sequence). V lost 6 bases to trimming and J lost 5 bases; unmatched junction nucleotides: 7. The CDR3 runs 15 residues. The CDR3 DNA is TGTGCCAGCAGAGAAGCGGGGGGGCTGCACAATGAGCAGTTCTTC. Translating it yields CASREAGGLHNEQFF.

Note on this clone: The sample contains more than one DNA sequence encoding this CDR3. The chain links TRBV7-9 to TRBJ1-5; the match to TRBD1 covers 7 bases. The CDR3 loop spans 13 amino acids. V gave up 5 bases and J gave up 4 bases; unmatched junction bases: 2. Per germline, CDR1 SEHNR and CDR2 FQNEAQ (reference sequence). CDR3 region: CASSGDSNQPQHF. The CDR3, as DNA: TGTGCCAGCAGCGGGGACAGTAATCAGCCCCAGCATTTT.

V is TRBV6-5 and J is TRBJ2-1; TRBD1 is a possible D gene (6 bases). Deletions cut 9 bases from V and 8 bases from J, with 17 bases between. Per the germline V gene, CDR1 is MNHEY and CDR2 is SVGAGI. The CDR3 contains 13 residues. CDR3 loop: CASPTAGVDEQFF. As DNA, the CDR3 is TGTGCCAGTCCGACCGCAGGGGTCGATGAGCAGTTCTTC.

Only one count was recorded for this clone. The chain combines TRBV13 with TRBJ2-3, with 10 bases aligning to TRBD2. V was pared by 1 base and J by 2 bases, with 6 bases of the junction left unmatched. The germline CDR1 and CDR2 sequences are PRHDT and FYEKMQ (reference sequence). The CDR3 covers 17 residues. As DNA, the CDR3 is TGTGCCAGCAGCTTAGTGTCAGCGGGGGGGAACACAGATACGCAGTATTTT. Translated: CASSLVSAGGNTDTQYF.

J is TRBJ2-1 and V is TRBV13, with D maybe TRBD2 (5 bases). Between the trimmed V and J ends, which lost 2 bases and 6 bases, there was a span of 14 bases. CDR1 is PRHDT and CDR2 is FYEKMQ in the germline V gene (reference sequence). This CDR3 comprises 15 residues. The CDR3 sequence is CASSLYSDYVNEQFF. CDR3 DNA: TGTGCCAGCAGCTTATATTCCGACTATGTCAATGAGCAGTTCTTC.

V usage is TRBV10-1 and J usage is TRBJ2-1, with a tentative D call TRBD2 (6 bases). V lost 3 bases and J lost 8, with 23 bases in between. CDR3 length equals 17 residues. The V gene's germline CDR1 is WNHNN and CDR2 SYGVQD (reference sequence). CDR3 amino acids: CASSESGRRLVGHEQFF. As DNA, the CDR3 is TGCGCCAGCAGTGAATCAGGGAGGAGACTAGTTGGGCATGAGCAGTTCTTC.

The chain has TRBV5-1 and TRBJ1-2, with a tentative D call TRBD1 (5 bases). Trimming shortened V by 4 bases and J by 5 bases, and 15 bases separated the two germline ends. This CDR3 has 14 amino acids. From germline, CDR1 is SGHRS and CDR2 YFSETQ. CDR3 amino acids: CASSEATAQYGYTF. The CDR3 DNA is TGCGCCAGCAGCGAGGCGACAGCGCAATATGGCTACACCTTC.

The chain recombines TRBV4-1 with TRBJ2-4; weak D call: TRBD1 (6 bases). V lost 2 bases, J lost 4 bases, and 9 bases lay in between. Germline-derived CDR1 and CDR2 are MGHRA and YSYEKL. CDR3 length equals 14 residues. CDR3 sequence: CASSQFGQKNIQYF. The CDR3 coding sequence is TGCGCCAGCAGCCAATTCGGACAGAAAAACATTCAGTACTTC.

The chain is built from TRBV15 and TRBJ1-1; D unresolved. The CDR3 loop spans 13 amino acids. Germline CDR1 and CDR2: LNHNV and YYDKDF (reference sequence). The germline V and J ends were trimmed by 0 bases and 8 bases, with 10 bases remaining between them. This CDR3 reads CATSRDVNREAFF. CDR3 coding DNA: TGTGCCACCAGCAGAGACGTAAACAGAGAAGCTTTCTTT.

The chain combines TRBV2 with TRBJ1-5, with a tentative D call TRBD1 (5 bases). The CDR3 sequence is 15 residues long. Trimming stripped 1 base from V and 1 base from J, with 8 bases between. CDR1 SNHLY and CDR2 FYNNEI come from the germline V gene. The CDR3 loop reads CASSEVGASNQPQHF. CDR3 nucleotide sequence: TGTGCCAGCAGTGAAGTAGGGGCGAGCAATCAGCCCCAGCATTTT.

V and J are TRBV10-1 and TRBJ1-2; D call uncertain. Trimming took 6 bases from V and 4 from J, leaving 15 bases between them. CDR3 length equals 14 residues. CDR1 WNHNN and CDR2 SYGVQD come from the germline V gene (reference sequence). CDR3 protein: CASSGLDTSYGYTF. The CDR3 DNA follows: TGCGCCAGCAGCGGCCTTGACACATCCTATGGCTACACCTTC.

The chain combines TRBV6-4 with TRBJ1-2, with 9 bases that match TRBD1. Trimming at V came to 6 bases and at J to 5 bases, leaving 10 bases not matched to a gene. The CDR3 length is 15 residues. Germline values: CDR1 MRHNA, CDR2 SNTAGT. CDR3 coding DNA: TGTGCCAGCAGCGAAAGGGACAGGGTGAGGTATGGCTACACCTTC. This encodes CASSERDRVRYGYTF.

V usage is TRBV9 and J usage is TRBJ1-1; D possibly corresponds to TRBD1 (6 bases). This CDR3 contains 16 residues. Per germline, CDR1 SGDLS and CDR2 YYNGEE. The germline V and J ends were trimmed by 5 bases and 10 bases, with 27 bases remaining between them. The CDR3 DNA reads TGTGCCAGCAGTCAGAATTCGAAACAGACAGGAGGTGGAGCTTTCTTT. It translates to CASSQNSKQTGGGAFF.

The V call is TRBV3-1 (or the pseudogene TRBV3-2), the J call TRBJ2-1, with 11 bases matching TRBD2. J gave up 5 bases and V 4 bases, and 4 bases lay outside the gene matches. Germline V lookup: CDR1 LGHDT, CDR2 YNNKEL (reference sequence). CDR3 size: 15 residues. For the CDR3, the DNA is TGTGCCAGCAGCCTTCCGACTAGCGGGGACAATGAGCAGTTCTTC. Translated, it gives CASSLPTSGDNEQFF.

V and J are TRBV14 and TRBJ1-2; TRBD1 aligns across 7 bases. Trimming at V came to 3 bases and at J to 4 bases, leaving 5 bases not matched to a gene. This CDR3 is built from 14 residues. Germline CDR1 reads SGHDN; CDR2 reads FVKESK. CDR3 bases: TGTGCCAGCAGCCAGGTCGGGGACAGCTATGGCTACACCTTC. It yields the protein CASSQVGDSYGYTF.

The CDR3 protein is CASSFRQGSEQYF. CDR3 coding DNA: TGTGCCAGCAGCTTCCGACAGGGAAGCGAGCAGTACTTC. The chain combines TRBV7-9 with TRBJ2-7, with 7 bases lining up with TRBD1. The V and J ends lost 3 bases and 6 bases, in that order; junction bases with no gene match: 5. Germline CDR1 is SEHNR and CDR2 is FQNEAQ (reference sequence). The CDR3 is made up of 13 amino acids.

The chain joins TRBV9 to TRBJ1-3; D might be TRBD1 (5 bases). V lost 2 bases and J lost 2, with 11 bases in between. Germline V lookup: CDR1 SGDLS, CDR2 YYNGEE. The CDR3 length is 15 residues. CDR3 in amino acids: CASSVKGPPGNTIYF. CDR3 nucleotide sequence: TGTGCCAGCAGCGTGAAGGGGCCCCCTGGAAACACCATATATTTT.

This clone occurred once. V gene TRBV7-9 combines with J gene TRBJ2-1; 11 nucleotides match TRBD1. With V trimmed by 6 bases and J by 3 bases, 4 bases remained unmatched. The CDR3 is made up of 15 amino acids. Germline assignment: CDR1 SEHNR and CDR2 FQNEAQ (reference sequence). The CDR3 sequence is CASRRTGGGYNEQFF. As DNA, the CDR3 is TGTGCCAGCAGAAGGACAGGGGGCGGCTACAATGAGCAGTTCTTC.